This T cell receptor (beta chain) was recorded in a study of blood T cell repertoires in COVID-19. Study details: Sites in the United States, Italy and Spain provided acute and convalescent COVID-19 samples.

Authors' analysis steps: From reference gene primer amplification, estimates of nucleated cell counts were derived. Data came from immunoSEQ multiplex PCR; TCRdb stores just in-frame clones and leaves some out. The V and J calls and clone size are taken from that table; D and trimming were inferred from the DNA. The data show approximately 190,000 clones, with over 80% seen just once and around 6.1% held by the top ten. Trimming took 0 bases from V and 0 from J, leaving 12 bases between them. CDR3 length equals 17 residues. From germline, CDR1 is KGHSH and CDR2 LQKENI. The receptor's source is a middle-aged woman with acute or convalescent COVID-19. This chain uses TRBV18 with TRBJ1-3; D is unclear. Sequenced: peripheral blood. The CDR3 loop reads CASSPPSRESSGNTIYF. As DNA, the CDR3 is TGTGCCAGCTCACCACCGTCAAGGGAGAGCTCTGGAAACACCATATATTTT. The whole variable domain, filled in from reference TRBV18 and TRBJ1-3, reads NAGVMQNPRHLVRRRGQEARLRCSPMKGHSHVYWYRQLPEEGLKFMVYLQKENIIDESGMPKERFSAEFPKEGPSILRIQQVVRGDSAAYFCASSPPSRESSGNTIYFGEGSWLTVV.